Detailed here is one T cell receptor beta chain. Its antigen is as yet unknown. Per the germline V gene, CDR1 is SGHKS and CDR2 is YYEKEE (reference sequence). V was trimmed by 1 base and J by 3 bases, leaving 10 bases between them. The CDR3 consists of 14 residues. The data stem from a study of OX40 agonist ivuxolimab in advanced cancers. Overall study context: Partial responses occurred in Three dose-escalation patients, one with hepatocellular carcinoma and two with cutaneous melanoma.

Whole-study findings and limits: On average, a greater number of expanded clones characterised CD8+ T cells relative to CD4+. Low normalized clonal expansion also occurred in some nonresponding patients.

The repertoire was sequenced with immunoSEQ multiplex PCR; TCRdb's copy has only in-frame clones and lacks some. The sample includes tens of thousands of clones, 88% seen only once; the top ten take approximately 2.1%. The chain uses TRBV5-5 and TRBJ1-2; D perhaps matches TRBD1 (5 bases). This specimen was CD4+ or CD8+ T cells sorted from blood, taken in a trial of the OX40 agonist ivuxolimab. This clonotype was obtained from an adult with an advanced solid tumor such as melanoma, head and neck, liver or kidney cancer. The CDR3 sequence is CASSLSGLDYGYTF. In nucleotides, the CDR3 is TGTGCCAGCAGCTTGTCAGGGTTGGACTATGGCTACACCTTC.